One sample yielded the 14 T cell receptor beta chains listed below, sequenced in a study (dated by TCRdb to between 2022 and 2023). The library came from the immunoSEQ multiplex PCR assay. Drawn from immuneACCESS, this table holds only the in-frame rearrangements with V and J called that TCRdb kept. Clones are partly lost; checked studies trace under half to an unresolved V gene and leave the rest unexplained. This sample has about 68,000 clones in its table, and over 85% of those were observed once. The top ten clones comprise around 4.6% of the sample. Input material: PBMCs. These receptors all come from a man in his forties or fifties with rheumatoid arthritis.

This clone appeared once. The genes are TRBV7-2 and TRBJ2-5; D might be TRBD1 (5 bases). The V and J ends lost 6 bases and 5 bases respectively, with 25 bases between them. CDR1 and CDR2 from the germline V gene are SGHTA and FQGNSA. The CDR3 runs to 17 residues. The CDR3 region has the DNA TGTGCCAGCAGATCCCCTCCGAGGAACAGGCCAGGGGAGACCCAGTACTTC. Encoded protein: CASRSPPRNRPGETQYF.

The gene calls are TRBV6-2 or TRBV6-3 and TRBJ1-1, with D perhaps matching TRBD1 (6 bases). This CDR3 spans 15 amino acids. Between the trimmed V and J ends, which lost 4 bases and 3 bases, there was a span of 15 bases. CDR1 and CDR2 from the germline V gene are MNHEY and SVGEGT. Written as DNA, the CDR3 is TGTGCCAGCAGTTCCGCCTGGGGGGCGGACACTGAAGCTTTCTTT. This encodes CASSSAWGADTEAFF.

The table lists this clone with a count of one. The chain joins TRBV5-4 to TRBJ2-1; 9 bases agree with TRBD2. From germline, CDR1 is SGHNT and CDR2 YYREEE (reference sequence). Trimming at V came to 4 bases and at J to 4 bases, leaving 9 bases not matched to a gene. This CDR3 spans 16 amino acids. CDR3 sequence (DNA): TGTGCCAGCAGCACGCTACTAGCGGGTCTGTACAATGAGCAGTTCTTC. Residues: CASSTLLAGLYNEQFF.

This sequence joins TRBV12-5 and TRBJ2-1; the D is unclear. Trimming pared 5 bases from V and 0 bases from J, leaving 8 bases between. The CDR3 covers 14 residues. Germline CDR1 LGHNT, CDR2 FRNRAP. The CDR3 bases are TGTGCTAGTGGTCGTCATAGCTCCTACAATGAGCAGTTCTTC. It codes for CASGRHSSYNEQFF. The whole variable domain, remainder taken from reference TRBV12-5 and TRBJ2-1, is DARVTQTPRHKVTEMGQEVTMRCQPILGHNTVFWYRQTMMQGLELLAYFRNRAPLDDSGMPKDRFSAEMPDATLATLKIQPSEPRDSAVYFCASGRHSSYNEQFFGPGTRLTVL.

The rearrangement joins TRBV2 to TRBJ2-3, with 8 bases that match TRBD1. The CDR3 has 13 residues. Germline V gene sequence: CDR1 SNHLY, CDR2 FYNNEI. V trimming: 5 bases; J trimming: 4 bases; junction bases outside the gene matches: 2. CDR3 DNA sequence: TGTGCCAGCAGTTCGGACAGGGCAGATACGCAGTATTTT. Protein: CASSSDRADTQYF.

The DNA of the CDR3 is TGTGCCAGCAGCTTGGTTTCTTTCTTTGGGGCCTACGAGCAGTACTTC. It yields the protein CASSLVSFFGAYEQYF. The gene calls are TRBV5-8 and TRBJ2-7; no reliable D call. The CDR3 consists of 16 residues. Between the trimmed V and J ends, which lost 0 bases and 2 bases, there was a span of 15 bases. The germline V gene encodes CDR1 SGHTS and CDR2 YDEGEE.

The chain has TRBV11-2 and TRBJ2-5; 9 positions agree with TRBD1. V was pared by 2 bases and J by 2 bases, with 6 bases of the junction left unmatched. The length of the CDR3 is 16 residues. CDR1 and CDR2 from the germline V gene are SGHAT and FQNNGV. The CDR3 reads CASSLTPQGAQETQYF. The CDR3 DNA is TGTGCCAGCAGCTTAACCCCACAGGGGGCACAAGAGACCCAGTACTTC. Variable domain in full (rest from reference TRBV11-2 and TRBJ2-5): EAGVAQSPRYKIIEKRQSVAFWCNPISGHATLYWYQQILGQGPKLLIQFQNNGVVDDSQLPKDRFSAERLKGVDSTLKIQPAKLEDSAVYLCASSLTPQGAQETQYFGPGTRLLVL.

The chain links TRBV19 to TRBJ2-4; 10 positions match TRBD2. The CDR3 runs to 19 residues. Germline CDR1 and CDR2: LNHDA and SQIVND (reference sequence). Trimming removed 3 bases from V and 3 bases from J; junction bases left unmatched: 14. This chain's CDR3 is CASSIVTGTSDTNKNIQYF. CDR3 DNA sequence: TGTGCCAGTAGTATCGTAACCGGGACTAGCGACACTAACAAAAACATTCAGTACTTC.

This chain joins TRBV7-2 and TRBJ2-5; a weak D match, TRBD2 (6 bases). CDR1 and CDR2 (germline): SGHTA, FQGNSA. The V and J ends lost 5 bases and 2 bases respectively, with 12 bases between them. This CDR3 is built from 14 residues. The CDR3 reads CASSPGSPQETQYF. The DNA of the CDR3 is TGTGCCAGCAGCCCCGGGAGTCCTCAAGAGACCCAGTACTTC.

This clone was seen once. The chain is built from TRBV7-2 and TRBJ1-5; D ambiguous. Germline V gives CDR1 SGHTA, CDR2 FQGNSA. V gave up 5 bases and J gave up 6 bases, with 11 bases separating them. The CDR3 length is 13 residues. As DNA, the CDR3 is TGTGCCAGCAGCCACGGAGGGTTTCAGCCCCAGCATTTT. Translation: CASSHGGFQPQHF.

The CDR3 region has the DNA TGTGCCAGCAGTTTAATGCCCGGGACTAGCGGAAGCTCCTACAATGAGCAGTTCTTC. Its protein product is CASSLMPGTSGSSYNEQFF. V is TRBV27 and J is TRBJ2-1; 11 bases map to TRBD2. Germline CDR1 and CDR2: MNHEY and SMNVEV (reference sequence). The trim removed 2 bases at V and 0 bases at J, leaving 9 bases unmatched. The CDR3 runs 19 residues.

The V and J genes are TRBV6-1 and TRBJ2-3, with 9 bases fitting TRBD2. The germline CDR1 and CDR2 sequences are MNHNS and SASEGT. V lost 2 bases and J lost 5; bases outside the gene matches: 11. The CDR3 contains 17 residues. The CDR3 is CASSELWASGVEDTQYF. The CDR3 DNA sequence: TGTGCCAGCAGTGAACTTTGGGCTAGCGGGGTGGAAGATACGCAGTATTTT.

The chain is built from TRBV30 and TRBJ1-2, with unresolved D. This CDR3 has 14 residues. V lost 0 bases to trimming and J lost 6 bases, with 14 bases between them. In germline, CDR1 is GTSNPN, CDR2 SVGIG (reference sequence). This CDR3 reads CAWSVHVTSDGYTF. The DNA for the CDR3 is TGTGCCTGGAGTGTACATGTGACGTCCGATGGCTACACCTTC.

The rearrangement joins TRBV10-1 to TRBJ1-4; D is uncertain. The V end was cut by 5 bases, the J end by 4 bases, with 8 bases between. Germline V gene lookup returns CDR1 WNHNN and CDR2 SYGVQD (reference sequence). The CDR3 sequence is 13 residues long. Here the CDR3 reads CASSPGVNEKLFF. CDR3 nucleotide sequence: TGCGCCAGCAGTCCTGGGGTTAATGAAAAACTGTTTTTT.